This entry describes one TCR beta chain. The germline V gene has CDR1 SGHNT and CDR2 YYREEE (reference sequence). The CDR3 consists of 14 residues. Trimming removed 3 bases at V and 11 bases at J, with 18 bases between. The PCR ran on 60 Vbeta and 13 Jbeta primers. Using immunoSEQ multiplex PCR, the repertoire was profiled, and TCRdb retains in-frame clones only, with some absent. The sample totals about 100,000 clones. Healthy bone marrow donors made up the cohort. This sample stems from a study of cytomegalovirus exposure and HLA in healthy donors. Background on the study: Earlier sequencing of about 179 million T cells yielded around 100 million unique TCR beta sequences.

Material: PBMCs. This clonotype originated in a girl aged 10 to 17 in good health and CMV-seropositive. The chain recombines TRBV5-4 with TRBJ2-4; tentative D call: TRBD2 (5 bases). The DNA of the CDR3 is TGTGCCAGCAGCTCTACACTAGACCCGCGGGTTCAGTACTTC. Protein product: CASSSTLDPRVQYF.